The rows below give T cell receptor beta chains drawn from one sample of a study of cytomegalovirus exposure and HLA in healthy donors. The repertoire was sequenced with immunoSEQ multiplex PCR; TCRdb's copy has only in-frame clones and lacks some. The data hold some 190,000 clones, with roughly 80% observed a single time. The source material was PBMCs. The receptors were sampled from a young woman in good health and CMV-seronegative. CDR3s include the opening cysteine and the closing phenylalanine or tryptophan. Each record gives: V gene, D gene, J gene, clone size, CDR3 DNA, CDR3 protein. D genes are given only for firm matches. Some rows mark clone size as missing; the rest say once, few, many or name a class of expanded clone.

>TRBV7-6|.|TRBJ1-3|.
TGTGCCAGCACCTTCCTCTCTGGAAACACCATATATTTT
CASTFLSGNTIYF
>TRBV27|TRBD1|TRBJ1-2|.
TGTGCCAGCAGTCCACGGGACAGTTATGGCTACACCTTC
CASSPRDSYGYTF
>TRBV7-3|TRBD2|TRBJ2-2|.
TGTGCCAGCAGCTTAATAGCGGGGGGATCCACCGGGGAGCTGTTTTTT
CASSLIAGGSTGELFF
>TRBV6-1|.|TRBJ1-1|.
TGTGCCAGCAGTGAACTGTGGGGGACTGAATTGAACACTGAAGCTTTCTTT
CASSELWGTELNTEAFF
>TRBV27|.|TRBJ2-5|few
TGTGCCAGCAGTTTATCGATCGGGCAGGGCTGGGAGACCCAGTACTTC
CASSLSIGQGWETQYF
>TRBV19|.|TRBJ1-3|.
TGTGCCAGTAGTACCTCGGACAGAAACACCATATATTTT
CASSTSDRNTIYF
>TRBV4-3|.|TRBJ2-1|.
TGCGCCAGCAGCCAAGATGTAGGGCGGGAATACAATGAGCAGTTCTTC
CASSQDVGREYNEQFF
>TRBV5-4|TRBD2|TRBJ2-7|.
TGTGCCAGCAGCCCCGAAGCGGGAAATACTTACGAGCAGTACTTC
CASSPEAGNTYEQYF
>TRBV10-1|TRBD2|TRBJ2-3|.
TGCGCCAGCAGTGGGGACGCGGGGGTAGATACGCAGTATTTT
CASSGDAGVDTQYF
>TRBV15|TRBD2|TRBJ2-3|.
TGTGCCACCAGCGTCGGGACTAGCGGGAGAGTCACAGATACGCAGTATTTT
CATSVGTSGRVTDTQYF
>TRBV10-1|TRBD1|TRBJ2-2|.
TGCGCCAGCAGTCCGACAGGGGGGCCAAACACCGGGGAGCTGTTTTTT
CASSPTGGPNTGELFF